This is a list of T cell receptor beta chains from one sample in a study of T cells expressing NK-cell markers. Using the 5' RACE reads, TCRdb records one entry per CDR3 protein without DNA. The table for this sample gives 450,000 to 600,000 distinct CDR3 sequences. The sequenced material came from blood T cells: a sorted CD56 or NKG2C T cell subset, CD4+ or CD8+ T cells, or bulk PBMC T cells (not recorded which). These receptors came from a man between 18 and 35 years old in good health. The CDR3 runs from the conserved cysteine through the conserved F or W.

V gene	J gene	CDR3 protein
TRBV11-2	TRBJ2-1	CASSLGGAPNEQFF
TRBV19	TRBJ1-1	CASSISRGRSKTEAFF
TRBV3-1	TRBJ2-1	CASSQEVSGAEQFF
TRBV7-9	TRBJ1-6	CASTPPPGSPLHF
TRBV10-3	TRBJ2-1	CAISETLAGGRNEQFF
TRBV12-3/TRBV12-4	TRBJ1-2	CASSLSDPGGYTF
TRBV6-2/TRBV6-3	TRBJ2-7	CASSYLMGLGGGEGTYEQYF
TRBV10-3	TRBJ2-3	CAIRPGQGPDTQYF
TRBV12-3/TRBV12-4	TRBJ2-5	CASSQTHQETQYF
TRBV7-3	TRBJ2-1	CASSPGQIYNEQFF
TRBV11-2	TRBJ1-4	CASSLTLTGEDAVGKLFF
TRBV6-5	TRBJ2-7	CASSYPQRDPTYEQYF
TRBV20-1	TRBJ2-7	CSARDVTGISYEQYF
TRBV14	TRBJ2-2	CASSLLPGYAGELFF
TRBV5-5	TRBJ2-7	CASSPLAGASYEQYF
TRBV6-1	TRBJ1-1	CASSTATRGQVEAFF
TRBV5-5	TRBJ1-1	CASSFSGWTEAFF
TRBV5-6	TRBJ1-2	CASSFRDGRVNYGYTF
TRBV2	TRBJ2-3	CASSEDAQRIDTQYF
TRBV7-9	TRBJ2-7	CASSRRRNEQYF
TRBV12-3/TRBV12-4	TRBJ1-1	CASSFHGLGNTEAFF
TRBV5-1	TRBJ1-4	CASSQSSGSNEKLFF
TRBV6-4	TRBJ2-1	CASSDSYNEQFF
TRBV7-8	TRBJ2-1	CASNRDPRHNEQFF
TRBV13	TRBJ2-7	CASSLTASEQYF
TRBV10-1	TRBJ2-3	CASSENAGTSDTQYF
TRBV5-4	TRBJ2-2	CASSDRDILTGELFF
TRBV10-3	TRBJ2-7	CAISSLQGSETHEQYF
TRBV27	TRBJ1-5	CASSAQGYGSRGQPQHF
TRBV20-1	TRBJ1-2	CSAGEWGLDGYTF
TRBV20-1	TRBJ1-2	CSARWSGGNYGYTF
TRBV3-1	TRBJ2-1	CASSQDPPGVVNEQFF
TRBV29-1	TRBJ2-1	CSVEGGLSSYNEQFF
TRBV12-3/TRBV12-4	TRBJ2-1	CASSLGGLEYNEQFF
TRBV28	TRBJ2-7	CASRPYNPLRDRGIFYEQYF
TRBV6-5	TRBJ2-1	CASSYSVSGGDGNEQFF
TRBV5-1	TRBJ2-3	CASSLVQGAADTQYF
TRBV27	TRBJ2-1	CAARSYNEQFF
TRBV15	TRBJ1-1	CATSREPGASTGMNTEAFF
TRBV5-5	TRBJ2-1	CASIGLAGVFLYNEQFF
TRBV28	TRBJ2-1	CASSPQGVVDNEQFF